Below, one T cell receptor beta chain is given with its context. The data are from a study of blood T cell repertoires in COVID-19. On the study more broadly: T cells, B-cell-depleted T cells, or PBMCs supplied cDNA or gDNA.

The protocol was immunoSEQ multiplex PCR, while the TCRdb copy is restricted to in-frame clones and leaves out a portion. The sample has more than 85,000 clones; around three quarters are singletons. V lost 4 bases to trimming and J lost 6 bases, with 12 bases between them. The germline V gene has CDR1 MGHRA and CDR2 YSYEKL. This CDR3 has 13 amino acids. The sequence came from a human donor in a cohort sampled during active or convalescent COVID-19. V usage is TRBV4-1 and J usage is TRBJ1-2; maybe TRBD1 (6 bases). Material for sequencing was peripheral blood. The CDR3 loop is CASSPGPGDGYTF. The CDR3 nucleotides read TGCGCCAGCAGCCCGGGCCCAGGGGATGGCTACACCTTC.